These 26 T cell receptor beta chains were all obtained from the same sample, sequenced in a study of blood T cell repertoires in COVID-19. The assay was immunoSEQ multiplex PCR, and TCRdb's table has in-frame clones only and misses some. This sample carries some 240,000 clones, around 90% of them seen once, and the ten largest clones take about 2.1%. The material sequenced was peripheral blood. The receptors here all came from a woman between 55 and 75 years old with COVID-19, enrolled during active disease.

The J gene is TRBJ1-2, the V gene TRBV10-3; D remains unclear. The CDR3 runs 13 residues. Trimming removed 2 bases at V and 5 bases at J, with 9 bases between. Germline V CDR1 and CDR2: ENHRY, SYGVKD. The CDR3 reads CAISERPGYGYTF. The CDR3 coding sequence is TGTGCCATCAGTGAGCGGCCGGGGTATGGCTACACCTTC.

The rearrangement joins TRBV19 to TRBJ1-3; tentative D call: TRBD1 (6 bases). The V gene's germline CDR1 is LNHDA and CDR2 SQIVND (reference sequence). This CDR3 is 16 amino acids long. Trimming cost V 4 bases and J 0 bases, with 13 bases left between them. The DNA of the CDR3 is TGTGCCAGTAGTAATCGACAGGTGACCTCTGGAAACACCATATATTTT. This encodes CASSNRQVTSGNTIYF.

V and J are TRBV10-3 and TRBJ2-2; 8 bases map to TRBD1. The CDR3 is 15 residues long. Germline CDR1 and CDR2: ENHRY and SYGVKD. The CDR3 nucleotides read TGTGCTTCCGACAGGGGTTGGAGATCGACCGGGGAGCTGTTTTTT. It translates to CASDRGWRSTGELFF.

The gene calls are TRBV29-1 and TRBJ1-3; D is unresolved. The CDR3 loop spans 15 amino acids. Looked up from germline, CDR1 is SQVTM and CDR2 is ANQGSEA. Trimming took 6 bases from V and 0 from J, leaving 15 bases between them. CDR3 sequence (DNA): TGCAGCGTACGTTTGATCCGGGACTCTGGAAACACCATATATTTT. Its translation is CSVRLIRDSGNTIYF. The variable domain in full, with the rest retrieved from reference TRBV29-1 and TRBJ1-3, is SAVISQKPSRDICQRGTSLTIQCQVDSQVTMMFWYRQQPGQSLTLIATANQGSEATYESGFVIDKFPISRPNLTFSTLTVSNMSPEDSSIYLCSVRLIRDSGNTIYFGEGSWLTVV.

The CDR3 DNA follows: TGTGCCAGCAGCTTTGGACAGGGACGACCCGCCGGGGAGCTGTTTTTT. Residues: CASSFGQGRPAGELFF. The J gene is TRBJ2-2, the V gene TRBV7-2; TRBD1 matches 8 bases. The germline V gene has CDR1 SGHTA and CDR2 FQGNSA. Germline trimming cut 3 bases from V and 6 bases from J; bases unmatched to any gene: 9. This CDR3 has 16 residues.

This sequence joins TRBV7-9 and TRBJ1-5, with a tentative D call TRBD1 (5 bases). Germline loops: CDR1 SEHNR, CDR2 FQNEAQ (reference sequence). This CDR3 contains 15 residues. Trimming removed 6 bases from V and 2 bases from J, with 14 bases in between. CDR3 nucleotide sequence: TGTGCCAGCAGGCCCGTGGGGGGAGGCAATCAGCCCCAGCATTTT. Translating it yields CASRPVGGGNQPQHF.

The chain recombines TRBV7-9 with TRBJ1-2; 9 nucleotides align to TRBD1. V shed 4 bases and J 4 bases; nucleotides not matched to a gene: 4. The CDR3 runs to 14 residues. Germline CDR1 is SEHNR and CDR2 is FQNEAQ (reference sequence). Written as DNA, the CDR3 is TGTGCCAGCAGCTCGGACAGGGGCCCCTATGGCTACACCTTC. This sequence encodes CASSSDRGPYGYTF. Supplemented by reference TRBV7-9 and TRBJ1-2, the full variable domain reads DTGVSQNPRHKITKRGQNVTFRCDPISEHNRLYWYRQTLGQGPEFLTYFQNEAQLEKSRLLSDRFSAERPKGSFSTLEIQRTEQGDSAMYLCASSSDRGPYGYTFGSGTRLTVV.

This clone came up a few times. The chain has TRBV6-2 or TRBV6-3 and TRBJ2-7, with a tentative D call TRBD2 (6 bases). CDR1 is MNHEY and CDR2 is SVGEGT in the germline V gene. The ends were cut back, 5 bases at V and 6 bases at J, with 14 bases in the middle. This CDR3 spans 13 amino acids. CDR3 loop: CASSRWRGSEQYF. The CDR3 DNA reads TGTGCCAGCAGTAGGTGGAGGGGTAGCGAGCAGTACTTC.

This clone was observed once. DNA of the CDR3: TGTGCCAGCAGCAAAAGACAGGGGGAGACCCAGTACTTC. It codes for CASSKRQGETQYF. The chain employs TRBV7-9 and TRBJ2-5, with 8 nucleotides matching TRBD1. CDR1 is SEHNR, CDR2 FQNEAQ, per germline (reference sequence). This CDR3 is built from 13 residues. V dropped 5 bases and J dropped 5; count of bases not matched to a gene: 4.

V is TRBV2 and J is TRBJ1-2; D gene uncertain. In germline, CDR1 is SNHLY, CDR2 FYNNEI. This CDR3 has 14 amino acids. Trimming took 3 bases from V and 0 from J, leaving 8 bases between them. The CDR3 protein is CASSDSRANYGYTF. CDR3 bases: TGTGCCAGCAGTGATAGTCGAGCTAACTATGGCTACACCTTC.

The chain combines TRBV18 with TRBJ2-5; 8 bases line up with TRBD1. The germline gives CDR1 KGHSH, CDR2 LQKENI. CDR3 length equals 15 residues. V shed 3 bases, J shed 2 bases, and the junction held 5 bases outside the gene matches. The CDR3 spells CASSPARGQQETQYF. For the CDR3, the DNA is TGTGCCAGCTCACCCGCCAGGGGGCAACAAGAGACCCAGTACTTC.

This clone was found once. This chain connects TRBV2 to TRBJ1-2, with TRBD1 as a possible D gene (5 bases). The V and J ends lost 0 bases and 8 bases respectively, with 19 bases between them. The germline V gene has CDR1 SNHLY and CDR2 FYNNEI. CDR3 length equals 16 residues. The CDR3 region has the DNA TGTGCCAGCAGTGAAGCCGGAAGGACAAACGAGGAGGGCTACACCTTC. Translated, it gives CASSEAGRTNEEGYTF. The full variable domain, completed using reference TRBV2 and TRBJ1-2, is EPEVTQTPSHQVTQMGQEVILRCVPISNHLYFYWYRQILGQKVEFLVSFYNNEISEKSEIFDDQFSVERPDGSNFTLKIRSTKLEDSAMYFCASSEAGRTNEEGYTFGSGTRLTVV.

J is TRBJ2-4 and V is TRBV6-6; TRBD2 matches 14 bases. The CDR3 totals 18 residues. Germline CDR1 reads MNHNY; CDR2 reads SVGAGI (reference sequence). V was clipped by 5 bases and J by 1 base; unmatched bases: 7. The DNA of the CDR3 is TGTGCCAGCAGTCCTGGACTAGCGGGGGGAAGTGCCAAAAACATTCAGTACTTC. It codes for CASSPGLAGGSAKNIQYF.

To note about this clone: Compared with germline, one end of the junction differs, possibly owing to a read error. J is TRBJ2-2 and V is TRBV7-3, with a weak D call TRBD1 (6 bases). From germline, CDR1 is SGHTA and CDR2 FQGTGA. The CDR3 loop spans 15 amino acids. The CDR3 DNA reads TGTGCCAGCAGCCCGACTTACAGGGACACCGGAGAGCTGTTTTTT. Protein sequence: CASSPTYRDTGELFF.

The chain joins TRBV5-1 to TRBJ2-7; D not certain. The CDR3 spans 14 residues. Germline V lookup: CDR1 SGHRS, CDR2 YFSETQ. V shed 0 bases and J shed 0 bases, with 7 bases lying between them. CDR3 loop: CASSLGADSYEQYF. As DNA, the CDR3 is TGCGCCAGCAGCTTGGGGGCAGACTCCTACGAGCAGTACTTC.

The chain combines TRBV4-2 with TRBJ1-2; the D gene is possibly TRBD1 (6 bases). Looked up from germline, CDR1 is LGHNA and CDR2 is YNFKEQ. The CDR3 covers 15 residues. The germline V and J ends were trimmed by 1 base and 5 bases, with 14 bases remaining between them. The CDR3 region has the DNA TGTGCCAGCAGCCAAGCGGGGGGGCAAGTATATGGCTACACCTTC. Translation: CASSQAGGQVYGYTF.

This chain joins TRBV19 and TRBJ1-3; weak D call: TRBD1 (5 bases). The germline V gene has CDR1 LNHDA and CDR2 SQIVND (reference sequence). This CDR3 contains 15 residues. V was pared by 5 bases and J by 4 bases, with 15 bases between. The CDR3 loop is CASSDSGTRGNTIYF. In DNA, the CDR3 is TGTGCCAGTAGTGATTCAGGGACTCGGGGAAACACCATATATTTT.

The chain joins TRBV19 to TRBJ1-4; D is undetermined. Germline loops: CDR1 LNHDA, CDR2 SQIVND (reference sequence). Trimming took off 7 bases at V and 4 bases at J, with 10 bases between the two ends. This CDR3 has 13 residues. This chain's CDR3 is CASNSVINEKLFF. CDR3 bases: TGTGCCAGTAATTCGGTTATTAATGAAAAACTGTTTTTT.

The chain combines TRBV7-2 with TRBJ1-1; the D gene is possibly TRBD1 (6 bases). This CDR3 comprises 13 residues. The V end lost 2 bases, the J end lost 5 bases, and 9 bases lay between the germline ends. In germline, CDR1 is SGHTA, CDR2 FQGNSA. The chain's CDR3 is CASSLLQGTEAFF. In DNA, the CDR3 is TGTGCCAGCAGCTTACTACAGGGTACTGAAGCTTTCTTT.

The rearrangement joins TRBV5-1 to TRBJ2-3, with D unclear. The ends were cut back, 0 bases at V and 5 bases at J, with 7 bases in the middle. CDR3 size: 13 residues. The germline V gene encodes CDR1 SGHRS and CDR2 YFSETQ. The DNA for the CDR3 is TGCGCCAGCAGCTTGGCCAGACTAGATACGCAGTATTTT. Translation gives CASSLARLDTQYF.

This chain uses TRBV6-5 with TRBJ1-1; maybe TRBD1 (5 bases). Trimming stripped 6 bases from V and 0 bases from J, with 14 bases between. This CDR3 has 15 residues. Germline CDR1 and CDR2: MNHEY and SVGAGI. The CDR3 DNA is TGTGCCAGCAGAAGACAGACCAGCTTGAACACTGAAGCTTTCTTT. It codes for CASRRQTSLNTEAFF.

The V and J genes are TRBV9 and TRBJ2-5; TRBD2 matches 7 bases. The CDR3 extends over 14 amino acids. J was trimmed by 8 bases and V by 3 bases; bases with no gene match: 10. CDR1 and CDR2 from the germline V gene are SGDLS and YYNGEE. The CDR3 loop is CASSGPATGGTQYF. Here the CDR3 DNA reads TGTGCCAGCAGCGGACCGGCTACGGGGGGAACCCAGTACTTC. Combining the CDR3 with reference TRBV9 and TRBJ2-5 gives the whole variable domain DSGVTQTPKHLITATGQRVTLRCSPRSGDLSVYWYQQSLDQGLQFLIQYYNGEERAKGNILERFSAQQFPDLHSELNLSSLELGDSALYFCASSGPATGGTQYFGPGTRLLVL.

In the case of this clone: The identical CDR3 is also encoded by other nucleotide sequences in the sample. The gene calls are TRBV6-5 and TRBJ1-2; no clear D. Germline loops: CDR1 MNHEY, CDR2 SVGAGI. The ends were cut back, 7 bases at V and 2 bases at J, with 11 bases in the middle. The CDR3 sequence is 13 residues long. The CDR3 is CASTRTPNYGYTF. The CDR3 DNA reads as TGTGCCAGCACCAGAACACCGAACTATGGCTACACCTTC.

The chain links TRBV7-8 to TRBJ1-1, with no clear D. Germline V CDR1 and CDR2: SGHVS, FQNEAQ. The CDR3 has 13 amino acids. The ends were cut back, 3 bases at V and 0 bases at J, with 5 bases in the middle. Here the CDR3 DNA reads TGTGCCAGCAGCTTGGGCATGAACACTGAAGCTTTCTTT. It translates to CASSLGMNTEAFF.

DNA of the CDR3: TGTGCCAGCAGCCAAGAGACATTAGGCAGGGGGACTGAAGCTTTCTTT. This encodes CASSQETLGRGTEAFF. J is TRBJ1-1 and V is TRBV4-2; 7 bases map to TRBD1. The CDR3 totals 16 residues. The J segment lost 5 bases and the V segment lost 0 bases, leaving 9 bases of the junction unmatched. In germline, CDR1 is LGHNA, CDR2 YNFKEQ.

The J gene is TRBJ1-6, the V gene TRBV5-5, with 7 bases lining up with TRBD1. The CDR3 runs to 14 residues. Germline CDR1 SGHKS, CDR2 YYEKEE (reference sequence). The junction had 8 bases not matched to a gene; V was cut back by 4 bases and J by 10 bases. CDR3 loop: CASSDRVIRSPLHF. The CDR3 nucleotides are TGTGCCAGCAGCGACAGGGTCATACGGTCACCCCTCCACTTT.